One sample yielded the 32 T cell receptor beta chains listed below, sequenced in a study of radiotherapy plus CTLA-4 blockade in lung cancer. Repertoires were generated with immunoSEQ multiplex PCR, while TCRdb's copy carries only in-frame clones and drops some. This table has some 49,000 clones, approximately 81% appearing once. This specimen consisted of peripheral blood, obtained from a patient treated with radiotherapy plus ipilimumab. Receptors were obtained from a human donor with non-small cell lung cancer whose response to radiotherapy plus ipilimumab could not be evaluated.

This chain uses TRBV30 with TRBJ2-1, with unresolved D. This CDR3 comprises 11 residues. Trimming stripped 4 bases from V and 5 bases from J, with 6 bases between. The V gene's germline CDR1 is GTSNPN and CDR2 SVGIG (reference sequence). The CDR3 protein is CAWTQNNEQFF. The CDR3 DNA sequence: TGTGCCTGGACTCAGAACAATGAGCAGTTCTTC.

The CDR3 spells CASSAPGQVYYGYTF. CDR3 coding DNA: TGTGCCAGCAGTGCGCCGGGACAGGTTTACTATGGCTACACCTTC. The chain has TRBV28 and TRBJ1-2; 8 nucleotides match TRBD1. The germline V gene encodes CDR1 MDHEN and CDR2 SYDVKM. The CDR3 sequence is 15 residues long. J lost 3 bases, V lost 5 bases, and 8 bases had no gene match.

The V gene is TRBV5-1, the J gene TRBJ2-5, with 7 bases lining up with TRBD1. V lost 3 bases and J lost 1; bases outside the gene matches: 3. There are 14 residues in the CDR3. Germline-derived CDR1 and CDR2 are SGHRS and YFSETQ. The CDR3 DNA reads TGCGCCAGCAGCTGGGGACAGATCCAAGAGACCCAGTACTTC. Residues: CASSWGQIQETQYF. Complete variable domain (other parts from reference TRBV5-1 and TRBJ2-5): KAGVTQTPRYLIKTRGQQVTLSCSPISGHRSVSWYQQTPGQGLQFLFEYFSETQRNKGNFPGRFSGRQFSNSRSEMNVSTLELGDSALYLCASSWGQIQETQYFGPGTRLLVL.

This chain links TRBV29-1 with TRBJ1-5, with 8 positions matching TRBD1. Germline V lookup: CDR1 SQVTM, CDR2 ANQGSEA. The length of the CDR3 is 14 residues. V shed 4 bases, J shed 1 base, and the junction held 3 bases outside the gene matches. The CDR3 region is CSVGTGISNQPQHF. CDR3 nucleotides: TGCAGCGTTGGGACAGGGATAAGCAATCAGCCCCAGCATTTT.

J is TRBJ1-6 and V is TRBV5-1, with 7 bases that match TRBD1. CDR1 is SGHRS and CDR2 is YFSETQ in the germline V gene. There are 16 residues in the CDR3. Trimming cost V 0 bases and J 0 bases; bases outside gene matches: 0. In nucleotides, the CDR3 is TGCGCCAGCAGCTTGGCAGGGGGCTCCTATAATTCACCCCTCCACTTT. Its protein product is CASSLAGGSYNSPLHF. The entire variable domain, with the rest obtained from reference TRBV5-1 and TRBJ1-6, is as follows: KAGVTQTPRYLIKTRGQQVTLSCSPISGHRSVSWYQQTPGQGLQFLFEYFSETQRNKGNFPGRFSGRQFSNSRSEMNVSTLELGDSALYLCASSLAGGSYNSPLHFGNGTRLTVT.

This clone occurred a few times. Additional DNA sequences in this sample encode the identical CDR3. The CDR3 region has the DNA TGTGCCAGTAGCATTTACGTTAACCTCAGAGGATCGAACTATGGCTACACCTTC. It specifies CASSIYVNLRGSNYGYTF. The chain recombines TRBV19 with TRBJ1-2; D is undetermined. Between the trimmed V and J ends, which lost 6 bases and 2 bases, there was a span of 25 bases. Germline V gene data show CDR1 as LNHDA and CDR2 as SQIVND (reference sequence). The CDR3 runs to 18 residues.

The gene calls are TRBV28 and TRBJ2-2, with D possibly matching TRBD2 (6 bases). This CDR3 has 15 amino acids. Germline-derived CDR1 and CDR2 are MDHEN and SYDVKM. Trimming removed 3 bases at V and 7 bases at J, with 15 bases between. The CDR3 reads CASSFTGSVLGELFF. CDR3 DNA sequence: TGTGCCAGCAGTTTTACCGGGAGTGTGCTCGGGGAGCTGTTTTTT.

This clone showed up just a few times. The V gene is TRBV30, the J gene TRBJ2-1; D ambiguous. CDR1 is GTSNPN, CDR2 SVGIG, per germline (reference sequence). The CDR3 is made up of 13 amino acids. V lost 0 bases and J lost 2, with 5 bases in between. The CDR3 is CAWSVQAYNEQFF. The CDR3 bases are TGTGCCTGGAGTGTACAAGCCTACAATGAGCAGTTCTTC. The full variable domain, completed using reference TRBV30 and TRBJ2-1, is SQTIHQWPATLVQPVGSPLSLECTVEGTSNPNLYWYRQAAGRGLQLLFYSVGIGQISSEVPQNLSASRPQDRQFILSSKKLLLSDSGFYLCAWSVQAYNEQFFGPGTRLTVL.

On this clone itself: Other DNA variants within this sample encode the same CDR3. The J gene is TRBJ2-1, the V gene TRBV5-4, with 10 bases fitting TRBD2. The CDR3 is 15 residues long. After removal of 0 bases from V and 3 bases from J, the junction contained 0 bases not matched to a gene. The germline CDR1 and CDR2 sequences are SGHNT and YYREEE (reference sequence). The CDR3 DNA sequence: TGTGCCAGCAGCTTGGTAGCGGGAGGCTACAATGAGCAGTTCTTC. This encodes CASSLVAGGYNEQFF.

In regard to this clone: The same CDR3 can be traced to other DNA sequences in this sample. The chain's CDR3 is CASSIRPEGVEAFF. The CDR3 bases are TGTGCCAGTAGTATCCGACCCGAAGGGGTTGAAGCTTTCTTT. The chain combines TRBV19 with TRBJ1-1, with D perhaps TRBD1 (5 bases). The CDR3 sequence is 14 residues long. V was cut by 3 bases and J by 7 bases, with 15 bases left in between. CDR1 and CDR2 (germline): LNHDA, SQIVND (reference sequence).

V is TRBV7-9 and J is TRBJ2-6, with 9 bases that match TRBD1. CDR1 and CDR2 from the germline V gene are SEHNR and FQNEAQ (reference sequence). CDR3 length equals 17 residues. V shed 4 bases and J 0 bases; nucleotides not matched to a gene: 4. The CDR3 loop reads CASSYWDRVSGANVLTF. In DNA form, the CDR3 reads TGTGCCAGCAGCTATTGGGACAGGGTCTCTGGGGCCAACGTCCTGACTTTC.

This chain connects TRBV29-1 to TRBJ1-5, with D perhaps matching TRBD1 (6 bases). This CDR3 has 13 amino acids. Germline V gene lookup returns CDR1 SQVTM and CDR2 ANQGSEA. Trimming left V 4 bases short and J 3 bases short, with 10 bases between. CDR3 nucleotide sequence: TGCAGCGTTGCCCGGACAGTCAATCAGCCCCAGCATTTT. Its protein product is CSVARTVNQPQHF.

This chain connects TRBV15 to TRBJ1-1, with D maybe TRBD1 (5 bases). Germline V gives CDR1 LNHNV, CDR2 YYDKDF (reference sequence). The CDR3 covers 14 residues. Between the trimmed V and J ends, which lost 1 base and 4 bases, there was a span of 10 bases. Here the CDR3 reads CATSRGGPVTEAFF. CDR3 DNA sequence: TGTGCCACCAGCAGAGGGGGCCCCGTCACTGAAGCTTTCTTT. The entire variable domain, with the rest obtained from reference TRBV15 and TRBJ1-1, is as follows: DAMVIQNPRYQVTQFGKPVTLSCSQTLNHNVMYWYQQKSSQAPKLLFHYYDKDFNNEADTPDNFQSRRPNTSFCFLDIRSPGLGDTAMYLCATSRGGPVTEAFFGQGTRLTVV.

The rearrangement uses TRBV28 and TRBJ2-1; D not resolved. The CDR3 consists of 16 residues. From germline, CDR1 is MDHEN and CDR2 SYDVKM. V was pared by 3 bases and J by 1 base, with 13 bases between. CDR3 residues: CASSFQRITSYNEQFF. The CDR3, as DNA: TGTGCCAGCAGTTTCCAGCGTATTACGTCCTACAATGAGCAGTTCTTC.

This clone has just one count. J is TRBJ2-7 and V is TRBV5-4; D is unclear. The V gene lost 0 bases and the J gene lost 2 bases, with 9 bases spanning the gap. The germline gives CDR1 SGHNT, CDR2 YYREEE (reference sequence). This CDR3 has 14 amino acids. The CDR3 loop reads CASSLASLPYEQYF. For the CDR3, the DNA is TGTGCCAGCAGCTTGGCCTCTCTCCCCTACGAGCAGTACTTC.

V usage is TRBV6-1 and J usage is TRBJ2-1, with D unclear. Germline values: CDR1 MNHNS, CDR2 SASEGT. Trimming stripped 4 bases from V and 5 bases from J, with 12 bases between. The length of the CDR3 is 14 residues. CDR3 nucleotides: TGTGCCAGCAGTGGCGGCCTAGTGGACAATGAGCAGTTCTTC. The encoded protein is CASSGGLVDNEQFF.

V is TRBV28 and J is TRBJ1-4; tentatively, D is TRBD1 (6 bases). The V end lost 5 bases, the J end lost 1 base, and 8 bases lay between the germline ends. There are 14 residues in the CDR3. CDR1 MDHEN and CDR2 SYDVKM come from the germline V gene. CDR3 loop: CASSHRVTNEKLFF. The CDR3 DNA reads TGTGCCAGCAGTCACAGGGTAACTAATGAAAAACTGTTTTTT.

This sequence joins TRBV28 and TRBJ1-5; TRBD1 might be the D (6 bases). Per the germline V gene, CDR1 is MDHEN and CDR2 is SYDVKM. V lost 7 bases and J 4 bases, leaving 23 bases between the germline ends. The CDR3 runs to 17 residues. The CDR3 reads CASTHGQRLTKNQPQHF. CDR3 sequence (DNA): TGTGCCAGCACCCACGGACAGAGACTCACCAAGAATCAGCCCCAGCATTTT.

The chain is built from TRBV19 and TRBJ2-5; the match to TRBD1 covers 11 bases. The CDR3 covers 15 residues. V shed 3 bases, J shed 5 bases, and the junction held 5 bases outside the gene matches. Germline V gene sequence: CDR1 LNHDA, CDR2 SQIVND (reference sequence). CDR3 nucleotide sequence: TGTGCCAGTAGTATGCGGACAGGGGGCGGGGAGACCCAGTACTTC. Translation gives CASSMRTGGGETQYF.

The V call is TRBV4-2, the J call TRBJ2-3; TRBD2 agrees at 7 bases. Germline loops: CDR1 LGHNA, CDR2 YNFKEQ. The CDR3 has 17 residues. The V gene end was trimmed by 3 bases and the J gene end by 1 base; junction bases not matched to a gene: 10. The CDR3 spells CASSQDPPGGGTDTQYF. CDR3 DNA sequence: TGTGCCAGCAGCCAGGACCCACCGGGGGGAGGCACAGATACGCAGTATTTT.

J is TRBJ1-3 and V is TRBV10-1; D call uncertain. V gave up 11 bases and J gave up 3 bases, with 8 bases separating them. Germline V lookup: CDR1 WNHNN, CDR2 SYGVQD (reference sequence). The CDR3 consists of 11 residues. For the CDR3, the DNA is TGCGCCCTCGACTGTGGAAACACCATATATTTT. Amino acids: CALDCGNTIYF.

The rearrangement uses TRBV11-2 and TRBJ1-1; no definite D call. V lost 4 bases and J lost 1, with 13 bases in between. Per germline, CDR1 SGHAT and CDR2 FQNNGV. There are 15 residues in the CDR3. CDR3: CASSSEGRWNTEAFF. The DNA for the CDR3 is TGTGCCAGCAGCTCTGAGGGTCGATGGAACACTGAAGCTTTCTTT. The full variable domain, in which reference TRBV11-2 and TRBJ1-1 provide the parts outside the CDR3, is EAGVAQSPRYKIIEKRQSVAFWCNPISGHATLYWYQQILGQGPKLLIQFQNNGVVDDSQLPKDRFSAERLKGVDSTLKIQPAKLEDSAVYLCASSSEGRWNTEAFFGQGTRLTVV.

This chain links TRBV28 with TRBJ1-2; 9 positions match TRBD1. The V segment lost 5 bases and the J segment 6 bases; nucleotides outside the gene matches: 16. Germline-derived CDR1 and CDR2 are MDHEN and SYDVKM. The CDR3 length is 17 residues. CDR3 region: CASSPLLGTGNQNGYTF. The CDR3 region has the DNA TGTGCCAGCAGTCCACTCTTGGGGACAGGGAACCAAAATGGCTACACCTTC.

V usage is TRBV11-3 and J usage is TRBJ2-2; weak D call: TRBD2 (7 bases). Trimming removed 5 bases from V and 6 bases from J, with 13 bases in between. The CDR3 is made up of 14 amino acids. Germline CDR1 is SGHNT and CDR2 is YENEEA. The CDR3 DNA sequence: TGTGCCAGCAGCGGAGGGGGGGCCGCCGGGGAGCTGTTTTTT. Translated: CASSGGGAAGELFF.

The table lists this clone with a count of one. The gene calls are TRBV29-1 and TRBJ1-3; 8 nucleotides line up with TRBD1. CDR1 and CDR2 (germline): SQVTM, ANQGSEA. V shed 4 bases, J shed 4 bases, and the junction held 3 bases outside the gene matches. The CDR3 spans 13 residues. Here the CDR3 DNA reads TGCAGCGTTGCAGGGGGCAAAGGAAACACCATATATTTT. It specifies CSVAGGKGNTIYF.

The gene calls are TRBV28 and TRBJ2-7; D perhaps matches TRBD2 (6 bases). The germline V and J ends were trimmed by 5 bases and 1 base, with 15 bases remaining between them. This CDR3 is built from 15 residues. Looked up from germline, CDR1 is MDHEN and CDR2 is SYDVKM. CDR3 nucleotides: TGTGCCAGCAGTACCCGGTGGGGAGGATCCTACGAGCAGTACTTC. Its translation: CASSTRWGGSYEQYF.

This rearrangement joins TRBV5-1 to TRBJ2-7, with a weak D call TRBD1 (6 bases). Germline values: CDR1 SGHRS, CDR2 YFSETQ. This CDR3 comprises 17 residues. The V end lost 0 bases, the J end lost 0 bases, and 16 bases lay between the germline ends. The CDR3 region is CASSLVSRGQSSYEQYF. As DNA, the CDR3 is TGCGCCAGCAGCTTGGTCTCTAGAGGACAGAGCTCCTACGAGCAGTACTTC.

There are a few counts of this clone. The chain carries TRBV7-9 and TRBJ2-1, with D perhaps TRBD2 (5 bases). The CDR3 consists of 14 residues. Germline V lookup: CDR1 SEHNR, CDR2 FQNEAQ (reference sequence). Trimming shortened V by 2 bases and J by 6 bases, and 11 bases separated the two germline ends. The CDR3, as DNA: TGTGCCAGCAGCTTAATTTCGGACTCCAATGAGCAGTTCTTC. Protein product: CASSLISDSNEQFF.

This chain connects TRBV4-3 to TRBJ1-4, with 9 bases matching TRBD1. Germline V gene lookup returns CDR1 LGHNA and CDR2 YSLEER. V shed 4 bases, J shed 8 bases, and the junction held 11 bases outside the gene matches. The CDR3 has 16 residues. CDR3 amino acids: CASSPSVGTGMEKLFF. As DNA, the CDR3 is TGCGCCAGCAGCCCGTCCGTAGGGACAGGGATGGAAAAACTGTTTTTT.

This clone was found a few times. The gene calls are TRBV5-4 and TRBJ2-1; D uncertain. CDR1 and CDR2 (germline): SGHNT, YYREEE (reference sequence). V was cut by 5 bases and J by 2 bases, with 14 bases left in between. The CDR3 consists of 15 residues. The DNA of the CDR3 is TGTGCCAGCAGTCTTACTCTGCAGGCCTACAATGAGCAGTTCTTC. Translated, it gives CASSLTLQAYNEQFF.

This chain connects TRBV5-6 to TRBJ1-3; D is unresolved. Trimming pared 1 base from V and 0 bases from J, leaving 8 bases between. The CDR3 has 15 residues. CDR1 SGHDT and CDR2 YYEEEE come from the germline V gene. In nucleotides, the CDR3 is TGTGCCAGCAGCTTGACCCAGTACTCTGGAAACACCATATATTTT. Its protein product is CASSLTQYSGNTIYF.

This clone was found a few times. The chain links TRBV7-2 to TRBJ1-5; D perhaps matches TRBD1 (6 bases). Trimming left V 2 bases short and J 5 bases short, with 10 bases between. CDR3 size: 14 residues. The germline V gene has CDR1 SGHTA and CDR2 FQGNSA. The CDR3 region is CASSLLSGDQPQHF. The CDR3 DNA is TGTGCCAGCAGCTTATTATCAGGGGATCAGCCCCAGCATTTT.